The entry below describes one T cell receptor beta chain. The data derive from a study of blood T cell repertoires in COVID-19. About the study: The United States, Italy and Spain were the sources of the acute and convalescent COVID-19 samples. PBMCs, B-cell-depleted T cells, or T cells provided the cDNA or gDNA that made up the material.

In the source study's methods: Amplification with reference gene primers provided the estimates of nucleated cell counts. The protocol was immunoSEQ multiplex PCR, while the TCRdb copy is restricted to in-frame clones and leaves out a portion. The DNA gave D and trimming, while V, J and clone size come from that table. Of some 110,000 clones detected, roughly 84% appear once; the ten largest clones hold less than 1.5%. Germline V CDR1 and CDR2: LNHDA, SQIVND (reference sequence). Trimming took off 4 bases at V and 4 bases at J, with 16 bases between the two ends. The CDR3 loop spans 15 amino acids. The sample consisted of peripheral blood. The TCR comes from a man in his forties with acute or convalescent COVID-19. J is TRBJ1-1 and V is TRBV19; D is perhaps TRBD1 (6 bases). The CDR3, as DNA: TGTGCCAGTAGTAAACTACAGGGTTGGAGCACTGAAGCTTTCTTT. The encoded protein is CASSKLQGWSTEAFF.